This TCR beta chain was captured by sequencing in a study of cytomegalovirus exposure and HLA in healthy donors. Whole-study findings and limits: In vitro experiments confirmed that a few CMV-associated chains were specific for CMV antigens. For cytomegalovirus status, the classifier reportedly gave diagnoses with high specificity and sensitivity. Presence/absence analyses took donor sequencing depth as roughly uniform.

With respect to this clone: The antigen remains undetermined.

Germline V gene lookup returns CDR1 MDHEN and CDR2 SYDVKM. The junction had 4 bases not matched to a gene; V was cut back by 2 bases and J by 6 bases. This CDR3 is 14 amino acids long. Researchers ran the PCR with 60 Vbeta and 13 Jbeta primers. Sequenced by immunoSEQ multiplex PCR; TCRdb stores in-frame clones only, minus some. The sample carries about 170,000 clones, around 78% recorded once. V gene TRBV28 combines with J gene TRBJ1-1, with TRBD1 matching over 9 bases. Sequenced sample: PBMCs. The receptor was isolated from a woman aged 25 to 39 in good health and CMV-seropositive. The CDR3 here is CASSLGGQGSEAFF. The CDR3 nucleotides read TGTGCCAGCAGTTTAGGGGGACAGGGATCTGAAGCTTTCTTT.